This TCR beta chain was observed in a study of CD4 and CD8 cells across lung adenocarcinoma regions (dated by TCRdb to 2017 to 2018). Context from the whole study: The study examined intratumor heterogeneity of the T cell receptor repertoire by comparing tumor centers with tumor margins.

On this clonotype itself: Its antigen has not been determined. No much larger clonotype is one base removed from it; base qualities were not supplied.

Library preparation was by PCR. Sequenced using a HiSeq X Ten. The public sequencing data were trimmed at Q25 with fastp and processed into clonotypes with MiXCR by TCRdb, which kept only in-frame beta chains. Entries that share a CDR3 protein sequence are merged under the most common genes and DNA. This sample has 4,000 or so distinct CDR3 sequences in its table, and about 61% of those were observed once. Approximately 18% of the sample belongs to the ten largest clones. The donors were patients who had localized lung adenocarcinoma, which is a subtype of non-small cell lung cancer. The margins of localized lung adenocarcinomas were where the samples came from. For TCR repertoire analysis, CD4+ T cells taken from tumor tissue were profiled apart from CD8+ T cells. The germline V gene (reference sequence) yields MNHEY for CDR1 and SMNVEV for CDR2. From the cysteine through the phenylalanine, the CDR3 covers 15 amino acids. Just the 45-base CDR3 DNA is kept, in frame starting at base 1.

Recombination connected TRBV27 to TRBJ2-1, and TRBD1 may be the D gene, going by 5 matching bases. The J call could be wrong; TRBJ2-5 is a better fit for the DNA end. This TCR came from a male donor with lung adenocarcinoma. The CD4 and CD8 labels of this study may be unreliable. The specimen was CD4+ T cells from the margin of a lung tumor. The sample's cell subset or site label is to be understood as: tumor margin region. The bases read TGTGCCAGCAGTTTGGACACAAGGGGTACGGAGACCCAGTACTTC. Translated, it gives CASSLDTRGTETQYF.